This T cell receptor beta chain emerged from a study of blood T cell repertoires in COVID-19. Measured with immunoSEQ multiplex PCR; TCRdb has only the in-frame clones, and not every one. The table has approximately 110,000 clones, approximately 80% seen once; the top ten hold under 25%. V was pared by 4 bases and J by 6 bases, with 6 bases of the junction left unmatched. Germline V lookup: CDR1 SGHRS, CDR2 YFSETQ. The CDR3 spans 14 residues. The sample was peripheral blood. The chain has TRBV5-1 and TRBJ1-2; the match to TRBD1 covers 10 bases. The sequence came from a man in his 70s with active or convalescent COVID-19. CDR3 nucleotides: TGCGCCAGCAGCGTACCCGGGACAGGGGATGGCTACACCTTC. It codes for CASSVPGTGDGYTF.